This T cell receptor beta chain was sequenced for a study of Ad26.COV2.S vaccination and SARS-CoV-2 variants. Described treatment: roughly 19 received Ad26.COV2.S at low or high dose, single or two shots; about 5 received placebo; per-sample allocation not given. The samples were gathered on day 63 after the first injection of vaccine or placebo. The repertoire was sequenced with immunoSEQ multiplex PCR; TCRdb's copy has only in-frame clones and lacks some. The sample has about half a million clones, 80% to 90% seen once. The sequencing used peripheral blood, collected in a trial of Ad26.COV2.S vaccine versus placebo. The clonotype was recovered from a person aged 18 to 65 who received the Ad26.COV2.S COVID-19 vaccine or a placebo.

For the CDR3, the DNA is TGTGCCAGCAGCGTAGACAGGGTATCCTACGAGCAGTACTTC. Protein sequence: CASSVDRVSYEQYF. The V and J genes are TRBV9 and TRBJ2-7; D possibly corresponds to TRBD1 (6 bases). The length of the CDR3 is 14 residues. Germline lookup yields CDR1 SGDLS and CDR2 YYNGEE. V was cut by 0 bases and J by 1 base, with 8 bases left in between.